This T cell receptor (beta chain) was identified in a study of cytomegalovirus exposure and HLA in healthy donors. Clones were sequenced by immunoSEQ multiplex PCR, and TCRdb holds only the in-frame ones, with some missing. The repertoire includes 150,000 to 200,000 clones, 86% of them detected once, and approximately 1.5% sits in the top ten. There are 13 residues in the CDR3. Looked up from germline, CDR1 is MNHEY and CDR2 is SMNVEV (reference sequence). The trim removed 3 bases at V and 5 bases at J, leaving 3 bases unmatched. An approximately 130-subject validation cohort, separate from the approximately 670-subject first cohort, supplied the donors. Study results and caveats: Overall, about 160 TCR beta chains were annotated as cytomegalovirus-associated. Three CMV-associated chains were confirmed in vitro to be specific for CMV antigens. It was found in a later analysis that first-cohort TCR clusters tended to co-occur in the 100 to 150 validation repertoires.

This clone was detected once. Its antigen is currently unknown. The TCR originated in a woman younger than 30 in good health and CMV-seronegative. This chain joins TRBV27 and TRBJ1-1; 7 nucleotides match TRBD1. The specimen sequenced was PBMCs. The DNA for the CDR3 is TGTGCCAGCAGTTTTCAGGGGGGTACTGAAGCTTTCTTT. Its translation is CASSFQGGTEAFF.